This is a list of T cell receptor beta chains from one sample in a study of human T cells and chemical hapten exposure. TCRdb used MiXCR to reprocess the RACE reads, holding one entry per CDR3 protein. Found here are roughly 39,000 distinct CDR3 sequences, 12% of them singletons; the top ten hold roughly 2.1%. The source material was whole blood, sampled in connection with sensitization to the hapten diphenylcyclopropenone (DPC). All receptors come from a woman aged 40 to 50 with alopecia areata. Some clones in this sample may be carry-over from other donors' samples. Each CDR3 is given with its conserved first and last residue.

>13|TRBV11-2
CASSFQGEETQYF
>13|TRBV2
CASLTYYNSPLHF
>14|TRBV11-1
CASHTQSSYNEQFF
>15|TRBV7-2
CASSLAGSTGYGYTF
>13|TRBV7-2
CASSPQRGDEQYF
>17|TRBV5-1
CASSSLTSGSSYNEQFF
>13|TRBV27
CASSWGPSYEQYF
>12|TRBV4-1
CASSQGETEAFF
>13|TRBV7-9
CASSLGADRLAFF
>14|TRBV25-1
CASRGGLAAYEQYF